This T cell receptor (beta chain) was sequenced in a study of response to subunit inactivated influenza vaccine. The germline V gene has CDR1 DFQATT and CDR2 SNEGSKA (reference sequence). This CDR3 has 15 residues. With regard to this clonotype: Its matching antigen is unknown. The germline gene is not matched at one end of the junction; a read error may be the cause.

Findings and limits, study-wide: The authors suggested that every seasonal influenza vaccination recruits few new T cells.

Using its own MiXCR run on the RT-PCR reads, TCRdb lists one record per CDR3 protein. The sample includes about 480,000 distinct CDR3 sequences, around 13% of them seen just once. The V and J genes are TRBV20-1 and TRBJ2-7; 10 nucleotides match TRBD2. This material consisted of PBMCs from blood, taken roughly 6 weeks after vaccination. This sequence originates from a man aged 50 or older who received an inactivated influenza vaccine. The CDR3 loop is CCARPKREGPYEQYF. The CDR3 DNA is TGCTGTGCTAGGCCGAAGCGGGAGGGCCCTTACGAGCAGTACTTC.